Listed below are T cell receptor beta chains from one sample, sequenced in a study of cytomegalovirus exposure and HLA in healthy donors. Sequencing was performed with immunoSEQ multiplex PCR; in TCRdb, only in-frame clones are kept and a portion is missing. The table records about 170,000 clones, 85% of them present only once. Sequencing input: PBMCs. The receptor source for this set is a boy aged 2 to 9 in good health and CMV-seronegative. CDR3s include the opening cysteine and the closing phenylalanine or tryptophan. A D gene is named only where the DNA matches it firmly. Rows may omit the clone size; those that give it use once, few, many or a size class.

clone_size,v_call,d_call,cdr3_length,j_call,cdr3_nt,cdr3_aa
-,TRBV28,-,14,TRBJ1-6,TGTGCCAGCAGTTTACTCCAGGGATTATCACCCCTCCACTTT,CASSLLQGLSPLHF
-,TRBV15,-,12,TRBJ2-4,TGTGCCACCAGCAGATCGGGTGACATTCAGTACTTC,CATSRSGDIQYF
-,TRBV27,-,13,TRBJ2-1,TGTGCCAGCAGTTGGCGAAGGACAACTGAGCAGTTCTTC,CASSWRRTTEQFF
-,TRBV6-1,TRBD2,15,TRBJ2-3,TGTGCCAGCAGTGAGGCTAGCGGGAGAGTAGATACGCAGTATTTT,CASSEASGRVDTQYF
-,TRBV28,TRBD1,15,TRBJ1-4,TGTGCCAGCAGTCCCTGGACAGGTCGGCGAGAAAAACTGTTTTTT,CASSPWTGRREKLFF
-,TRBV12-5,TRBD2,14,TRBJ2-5,TGTGCTAGTGGTTCAGGGAGCGGGACAGAGACCCAGTACTTC,CASGSGSGTETQYF
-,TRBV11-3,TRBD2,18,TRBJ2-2,TGTGCCAGCAGCATTGGGCTAGCGGGGAGCGGGGCCACCGGGGAGCTGTTTTTT,CASSIGLAGSGATGELFF
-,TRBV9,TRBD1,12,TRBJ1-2,TGTGCCAGCAGCCGTGACAGGGATGGCTACACCTTC,CASSRDRDGYTF
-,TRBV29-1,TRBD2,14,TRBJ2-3,TGCAGCGTTGAATTAACTAGCGGGGGGGACGCGCAGTATTTT,CSVELTSGGDAQYF
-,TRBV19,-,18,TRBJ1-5,TGTGCCAGTAGCACCCCCGGCGGGTTCCCCCTTAGCAATCAGCCCCAGCATTTT,CASSTPGGFPLSNQPQHF
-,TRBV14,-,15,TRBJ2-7,TGTGCCAGCAGCCAAGAACCGGGACAAGTCTACGAGCAGTACTTC,CASSQEPGQVYEQYF
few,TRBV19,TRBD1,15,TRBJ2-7,TGTGCCAGTAGTATTAGCCAGGGGGCGAGTTACGAGCAGTACTTC,CASSISQGASYEQYF
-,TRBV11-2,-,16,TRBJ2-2,TGTGCCAGCAGCTTAATCCCGCTAACGAACACCGGGGAGCTGTTTTTT,CASSLIPLTNTGELFF
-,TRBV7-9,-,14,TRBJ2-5,TGTGCCAGCAGCTTAGGTAGTCGGCAAGAGACCCAGTACTTC,CASSLGSRQETQYF
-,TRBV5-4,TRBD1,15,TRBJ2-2,TGTGCCAGCAGCAGGGGACAGGGTAACACCGGGGAGCTGTTTTTT,CASSRGQGNTGELFF
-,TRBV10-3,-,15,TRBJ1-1,TGTGCCATCAGTGAGTCAAAGGGGGTGAACACTGAAGCTTTCTTT,CAISESKGVNTEAFF
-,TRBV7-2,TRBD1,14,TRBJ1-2,TGTGCCAGCAGCTTACAGGGACAGTCCTATGGCTACACCTTC,CASSLQGQSYGYTF
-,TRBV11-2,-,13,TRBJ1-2,TGTGCCAGCAGCCATGGGCTTTCCTATGGCTACACCTTC,CASSHGLSYGYTF
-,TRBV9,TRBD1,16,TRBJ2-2,TGTGCCAGCAGCGTAGTCCCAGCAGGGGGAACCGGGGAGCTGTTTTTT,CASSVVPAGGTGELFF
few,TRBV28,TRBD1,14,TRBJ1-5,TGTGCCAGCAGTTACAGGGGTTTCAATCAGCCCCAGCATTTT,CASSYRGFNQPQHF
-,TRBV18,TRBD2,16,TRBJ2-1,TGTGCCAGCTCACCCGGGACTAGCGGGACGTACAATGAGCAGTTCTTC,CASSPGTSGTYNEQFF
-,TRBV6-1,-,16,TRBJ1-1,TGTGCCAGCAGTGAGGTCACCACTCTTACGAGCACTGAAGCTTTCTTT,CASSEVTTLTSTEAFF
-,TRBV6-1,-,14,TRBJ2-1,TGTGCCAGCATCCCGGGTCCGCTATACAATGAGCAGTTCTTC,CASIPGPLYNEQFF
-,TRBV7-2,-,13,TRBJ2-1,TGTGCCAGCAGCTACAGGGCTCCCCATGAGCAGTTCTTC,CASSYRAPHEQFF
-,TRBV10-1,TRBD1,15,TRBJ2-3,TGCGCCAGCAGCCCTCTGGGACAGGGGACAGATACGCAGTATTTT,CASSPLGQGTDTQYF
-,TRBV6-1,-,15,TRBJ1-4,TGTGCCAGCAGTGGTTACAGTACAACTAATGAAAAACTGTTTTTT,CASSGYSTTNEKLFF
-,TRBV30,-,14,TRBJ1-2,TGTGCCTGGACCGGACGCGGGGGAGACTATGGCTACACCTTC,CAWTGRGGDYGYTF
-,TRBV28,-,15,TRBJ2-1,TGTGCCAGCAGTTTACTAGCGTTCGTCTACAATGAGCAGTTCTTC,CASSLLAFVYNEQFF
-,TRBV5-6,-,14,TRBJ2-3,TGTGCCAGCAGCTCGGACTTCCGCACAGATACGCAGTATTTT,CASSSDFRTDTQYF
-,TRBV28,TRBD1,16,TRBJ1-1,TGTGCCAGCAGAATACGGGGACAGGGACCCGACACTGAAGCTTTCTTT,CASRIRGQGPDTEAFF
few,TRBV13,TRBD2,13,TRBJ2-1,TGTGCCAGCAGCCCCCCTAGCGGCAATGAGCAGTTCTTC,CASSPPSGNEQFF
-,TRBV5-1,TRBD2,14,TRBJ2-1,TGCGCCAGCAGGACGGGGGGGGATTACAATGAGCAGTTCTTC,CASRTGGDYNEQFF
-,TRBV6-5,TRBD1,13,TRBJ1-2,TGTGCCAGCAGAGAAACAGGGGTCTATGGCTACACCTTC,CASRETGVYGYTF
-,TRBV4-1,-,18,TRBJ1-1,TGCGCCAGCAGCCCACCCTCCCGCGACGCAGGGTCAGACACTGAAGCTTTCTTT,CASSPPSRDAGSDTEAFF
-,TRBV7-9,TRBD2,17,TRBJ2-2,TGTGCCAGCAGTATAAAAGATCTAGCGGGAAGAACCGGGGAGCTGTTTTTT,CASSIKDLAGRTGELFF
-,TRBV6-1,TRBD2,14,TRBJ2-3,TGTGCCAGCAGCGCCGGGACTAGAACAGATACGCAGTATTTT,CASSAGTRTDTQYF
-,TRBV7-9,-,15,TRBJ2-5,TGTGCCAGCAGCCGTCTAGAAAGGGACTCGGAGACCCAGTACTTC,CASSRLERDSETQYF
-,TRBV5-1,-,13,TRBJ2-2,TGCGCCAGCAGCTTGGATCTCACCGGGGAGCTGTTTTTT,CASSLDLTGELFF
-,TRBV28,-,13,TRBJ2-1,TGTGCCAGCAGCCAAGCAGGCTACAATGAGCAGTTCTTC,CASSQAGYNEQFF
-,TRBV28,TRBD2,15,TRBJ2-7,TGTGCCAGCAATCGACTAGCGGGAGGGTCCTGGAGTCGGTACTTC,CASNRLAGGSWSRYF
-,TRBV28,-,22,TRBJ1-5,TGTGCCAGCAGTTTAAGCGGGGGCGCGAGGGGCCGTAGGACGTATAGCAATCAGCCCCAGCATTTT,CASSLSGGARGRRTYSNQPQHF
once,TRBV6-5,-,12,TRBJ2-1,TGTGCCAGCATTAGCCCCCATAATGAGCAGTTCTTC,CASISPHNEQFF
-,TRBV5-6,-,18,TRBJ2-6,TGTGCCAGCAGCTTGGGGCTACAGGGAAAAGGTGGGGCCAACGTCCTGACTTTC,CASSLGLQGKGGANVLTF
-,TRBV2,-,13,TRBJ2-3,TGTGCCAGCGAGTTACCTAGCACAGATACGCAGTATTTT,CASELPSTDTQYF
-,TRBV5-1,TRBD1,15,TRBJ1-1,TGCGCCAGCAGCGGAACAGGGGGATGGAACACTGAAGCTTTCTTT,CASSGTGGWNTEAFF
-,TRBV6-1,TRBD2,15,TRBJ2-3,TGTGCCAGCAGTGGACTAGCGGGGGGGCCAGATACGCAGTATTTT,CASSGLAGGPDTQYF
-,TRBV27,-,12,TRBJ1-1,TGTGCCAGCAGTTGGACAAACACTGAAGCTTTCTTT,CASSWTNTEAFF
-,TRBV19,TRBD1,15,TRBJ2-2,TGTGCCAGTAGTTCAGACAGGGCCCTGACGGGGAAGCTGTTTTTT,CASSSDRALTGKLFF
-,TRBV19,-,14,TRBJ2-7,TGTGCCAGTAGTATAGTTGGCACCTCCTACGAGCAGTACTTC,CASSIVGTSYEQYF
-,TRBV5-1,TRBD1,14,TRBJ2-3,TGCGCCAGCAGCCTTCCGGGACAGACAGATACGCAGTATTTT,CASSLPGQTDTQYF
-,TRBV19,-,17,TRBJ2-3,TGTGCCAGTAGTCCGCGGGACTTTTCCTTACGCACAGATACGCAGTATTTT,CASSPRDFSLRTDTQYF
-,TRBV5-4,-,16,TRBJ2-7,TGTGCCAGCAGCTTGGGGGTAGCAGGAGGGAAGGGCGAGCAGTACTTC,CASSLGVAGGKGEQYF
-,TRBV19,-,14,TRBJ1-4,TGTGCCAGTAGTATAGGCCGTCATGAAGGGGAACTGTTTTTT,CASSIGRHEGELFF
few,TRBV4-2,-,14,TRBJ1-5,TGTGCCAGCAGCCCAACTTTGGATAGGGGGCCCCAGCATTTT,CASSPTLDRGPQHF
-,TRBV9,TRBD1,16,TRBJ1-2,TGTGCCAGCAGCTACATGACAGGGAAGGATAGCTATGGCTACACCTTC,CASSYMTGKDSYGYTF